The rows below give T cell receptor beta chains drawn from one sample of a study of T cells in localized non-small cell lung cancer. The assay was immunoSEQ multiplex PCR, and TCRdb's table has in-frame clones only and misses some. The sample includes approximately 70,000 clones, 70% to 90% of them seen just once. The material was peripheral blood, obtained before any cancer treatment. Receptors originate from a male donor older than 55 with stage III squamous cell lung carcinoma. Both conserved end residues are part of each CDR3. D genes are given only for firm matches. The size of a clone is reported for some rows only, either as once, few or many, or as a class for expanded clones.

clone_size | j_call | v_call | d_call | cdr3_aa | cdr3_nt
. | TRBJ1-2 | TRBV11-2 | . | CASSPLGLWGYTF | TGTGCCAGCAGCCCCTTAGGGTTGTGGGGCTACACCTTC
. | TRBJ2-2 | TRBV5-1 | . | CASSSSGTPNTGELFF | TGCGCCAGCAGCTCCTCCGGGACACCGAACACCGGGGAGCTGTTTTTT
once | TRBJ1-6 | TRBV4-3 | . | CASSQDLGRSPLHF | TGCGCCAGCAGCCAAGATCTGGGGAGGTCACCCCTCCACTTT
. | TRBJ1-1 | TRBV5-1 | . | CASSLDNGGTEAFF | TGCGCCAGCAGCTTGGACAACGGGGGCACTGAAGCTTTCTTT
. | TRBJ1-2 | TRBV29-1 | . | CSASKGEVHDDYTF | TGCAGCGCCTCAAAGGGGGAAGTTCATGACGACTACACCTTC
. | TRBJ1-4 | TRBV27 | . | CASRLALGPNEKLFF | TGTGCCAGCAGGTTAGCCTTAGGACCTAATGAAAAACTGTTTTTT
. | TRBJ1-1 | TRBV7-2 | . | CASSPSPTGNTEAFF | TGTGCCAGCAGCCCAAGCCCGACAGGGAACACTGAAGCTTTCTTT
. | TRBJ2-1 | TRBV12-5 | . | CASGLLQRHEQFF | TGTGCTAGTGGTTTGCTCCAGCGACATGAGCAGTTCTTC
. | TRBJ2-7 | TRBV30 | . | CAWSDRGIEQYF | TGTGCCTGGAGTGACCGGGGGATCGAGCAGTACTTC
. | TRBJ2-3 | TRBV4-3 | . | CASSLGGASTDTQYF | TGCGCCAGCAGCCTGGGCGGGGCTTCCACAGATACGCAGTATTTT
few | TRBJ1-5 | TRBV6-4 | TRBD1 | CASSEEQGWPQHF | TGTGCCAGCAGTGAAGAACAGGGGTGGCCCCAGCATTTT
. | TRBJ2-3 | TRBV5-1 | . | CASSEVLGGTDTQYF | TGCGCCAGCAGCGAGGTGTTGGGTGGGACAGATACGCAGTATTTT